These 25 T cell receptor beta chains were sequenced from one sample in a study of cytomegalovirus exposure and HLA in healthy donors. Use of 60 Vbeta and 13 Jbeta primers characterized the PCR. Assay: immunoSEQ multiplex PCR; the TCRdb copy retains only in-frame clones and omits some. The sample yields nearly 200,000 clones, 70% to 80% seen once. The sequencing input was PBMCs. These TCRs come from a young woman in good health and CMV-seropositive.

V usage is TRBV7-2 and J usage is TRBJ1-2, with 7 bases that match TRBD1. The CDR3 spans 12 residues. Germline CDR1 SGHTA, CDR2 FQGNSA. Trimming cost V 1 base and J 13 bases; bases outside gene matches: 6. CDR3 amino acids: CASSLGQGGVTF. The CDR3 DNA is TGTGCCAGCAGCTTAGGGCAGGGGGGAGTCACCTTC. Variable domain in full (rest from reference TRBV7-2 and TRBJ1-2): GAGVSQSPSNKVTEKGKDVELRCDPISGHTALYWYRQSLGQGLEFLIYFQGNSAPDKSGLPSDRFSAERTGGSVSTLTIQRTQQEDSAVYLCASSLGQGGVTFGSGTRLTVV.

V and J are TRBV10-3 and TRBJ1-1; D possibly corresponds to TRBD1 (6 bases). V gave up 5 bases and J gave up 2 bases, with 15 bases separating them. The germline V gene has CDR1 ENHRY and CDR2 SYGVKD. This CDR3 spans 15 amino acids. CDR3 sequence (DNA): TGTGCCATCAGTCCCCGGGACACCTCTAACACTGAAGCTTTCTTT. It is translated as CAISPRDTSNTEAFF.

The chain has TRBV2 and TRBJ2-5; 15 bases are a match to TRBD2. The CDR3 extends over 15 amino acids. Germline V lookup: CDR1 SNHLY, CDR2 FYNNEI. The V gene end was trimmed by 10 bases and the J gene end by 0 bases; junction bases not matched to a gene: 3. In nucleotides, the CDR3 is TGTGCCACCGGGACTAGCGGGGGGTACCAAGAGACCCAGTACTTC. It specifies CATGTSGGYQETQYF.

The sample holds a few counts of this clone. The CDR3 loop reads CASTALTSGSTDTQYF. CDR3 DNA sequence: TGTGCCAGCACAGCGTTGACTAGCGGGAGCACAGATACGCAGTATTTT. V and J are TRBV7-6 and TRBJ2-3; 10 positions agree with TRBD2. Germline-derived CDR1 and CDR2 are SGHVS and FNYEAQ. Unmatched junction bases numbered 7, after V lost 7 bases and J lost 0 bases. The CDR3 length is 16 residues. The full variable domain, in which reference TRBV7-6 and TRBJ2-3 provide the parts outside the CDR3, is GAGVSQSPRYKVTKRGQDVALRCDPISGHVSLYWYRQALGQGPEFLTYFNYEAQQDKSGLPNDRFSAERPEGSISTLTIQRTEQRDSAMYRCASTALTSGSTDTQYFGPGTRLTVL.

The V gene is TRBV6-5, the J gene TRBJ2-1; D might be TRBD1 (6 bases). The CDR3 consists of 15 residues. CDR1 is MNHEY and CDR2 is SVGAGI in the germline V gene. V was pared by 6 bases and J by 1 base, with 13 bases between. CDR3 bases: TGTGCCAGCAGCACCCATCAGGGGTCCTACAATGAGCAGTTCTTC. This translates into CASSTHQGSYNEQFF.

This clone was counted a few times. CDR3 sequence: CASSLDGQGGPGYGYTF. The CDR3 DNA reads as TGCGCCAGCAGCTTGGATGGACAGGGGGGCCCCGGATATGGCTACACCTTC. The chain has TRBV5-1 and TRBJ1-2; 10 bases match TRBD1. Losses at the gene ends were 0 bases for V and 5 bases for J; bases not matched to a gene: 10. The CDR3 sequence is 17 residues long. The germline CDR1 and CDR2 sequences are SGHRS and YFSETQ.

In this sample, this clone turned up once. This rearrangement joins TRBV19 to TRBJ2-7; maybe TRBD2 (6 bases). Germline loops: CDR1 LNHDA, CDR2 SQIVND (reference sequence). Trimming stripped 3 bases from V and 9 bases from J, with 15 bases between. The CDR3 spans 13 residues. The CDR3 sequence: CASSMVVGGRQYF. The CDR3, as DNA: TGTGCCAGTAGTATGGTCGTGGGGGGAAGGCAGTACTTC. Complete variable domain (other parts from reference TRBV19 and TRBJ2-7): DGGITQSPKYLFRKEGQNVTLSCEQNLNHDAMYWYRQDPGQGLRLIYYSQIVNDFQKGDIAEGYSVSREKKESFPLTVTSAQKNPTAFYLCASSMVVGGRQYFGPGTRLTVT.

V gene TRBV7-2 combines with J gene TRBJ2-3; D is possibly TRBD1 (5 bases). Germline lookup yields CDR1 SGHTA and CDR2 FQGNSA. The germline V and J ends were trimmed by 0 bases and 4 bases, with 8 bases remaining between them. CDR3 size: 14 residues. The CDR3 DNA reads as TGTGCCAGCAGCTTAGCGGGGCGCTCAGATACGCAGTATTTT. Translation: CASSLAGRSDTQYF.

This rearrangement joins TRBV6-1 to TRBJ1-2; D is unclear. The CDR3 is 12 amino acids. Per the germline V gene, CDR1 is MNHNS and CDR2 is SASEGT. Trimming left V 4 bases short and J 8 bases short, with 11 bases between. CDR3 region: CASSAGLRGYTF. The DNA of the CDR3 is TGTGCCAGCAGTGCCGGTCTGAGAGGCTACACCTTC.

The rearrangement joins TRBV19 to TRBJ2-3; D gene uncertain. Deletions cut 1 base from V and 2 bases from J, with 7 bases between. In germline, CDR1 is LNHDA, CDR2 SQIVND (reference sequence). The CDR3 sequence is 14 residues long. CDR3 in amino acids: CASSIGQDTDTQYF. CDR3 nucleotides: TGTGCCAGTAGTATAGGCCAGGACACAGATACGCAGTATTTT.

The rearrangement joins TRBV6-6 to TRBJ1-2; perhaps TRBD1 as D (6 bases). The CDR3 extends over 14 amino acids. CDR1 and CDR2 from the germline V gene are MNHNY and SVGAGI (reference sequence). The V end lost 5 bases, the J end lost 2 bases, and 12 bases lay between the germline ends. The CDR3 DNA follows: TGTGCCAGCAGTCGACAGGACCTGAACTATGGCTACACCTTC. This sequence encodes CASSRQDLNYGYTF.

The gene calls are TRBV28 and TRBJ1-3; unclear D gene. The V gene lost 5 bases and the J gene lost 4 bases, with 15 bases spanning the gap. Germline V CDR1 and CDR2: MDHEN, SYDVKM. The CDR3 spans 15 residues. CDR3 sequence (DNA): TGTGCCAGCAGTCCCCTTGGAGGTCGCGGAAACACCATATATTTT. This sequence encodes CASSPLGGRGNTIYF.

The V and J genes are TRBV2 and TRBJ2-3; 10 nucleotides agree with TRBD1. This CDR3 contains 14 residues. Per the germline V gene, CDR1 is SNHLY and CDR2 is FYNNEI. V dropped 1 base and J dropped 10; count of bases not matched to a gene: 5. In DNA form, the CDR3 reads TGTGCCAGCAGTGAAGGAGGGGGGACAGGGGCGCAGTATTTT. It yields the protein CASSEGGGTGAQYF.

This chain uses TRBV6-6 with TRBJ2-1; D is possibly TRBD2 (6 bases). The CDR3 sequence is 15 residues long. The ends were cut back, 2 bases at V and 5 bases at J, with 13 bases in the middle. Per the germline V gene, CDR1 is MNHNY and CDR2 is SVGAGI (reference sequence). This chain's CDR3 is CASSYGRTNHNEQFF. In DNA form, the CDR3 reads TGTGCCAGCAGTTACGGGAGGACTAACCACAATGAGCAGTTCTTC.

The rearrangement uses TRBV4-2 and TRBJ2-5; TRBD2 is a possible D gene (6 bases). The CDR3 has 16 amino acids. Trimming left V 4 bases short and J 2 bases short, with 17 bases between. The V gene's germline CDR1 is LGHNA and CDR2 YNFKEQ. This CDR3 reads CASSRRTGLQQETQYF. The CDR3 DNA sequence: TGTGCCAGCAGCCGAAGGACTGGACTACAACAAGAGACCCAGTACTTC.

The V call is TRBV7-2, the J call TRBJ1-4; perhaps TRBD1 as D (6 bases). Germline V gives CDR1 SGHTA, CDR2 FQGNSA. With 1 base removed from V and 8 bases from J, the gap between germline ends came to 8 bases. The CDR3 extends over 13 amino acids. The CDR3 DNA reads as TGTGCCAGCAGCTTAGACAGGGAGGAAAAACTGTTTTTT. Translated, it gives CASSLDREEKLFF. Looking up the rest from reference TRBV7-2 and TRBJ1-4 gives the full variable domain: GAGVSQSPSNKVTEKGKDVELRCDPISGHTALYWYRQSLGQGLEFLIYFQGNSAPDKSGLPSDRFSAERTGGSVSTLTIQRTQQEDSAVYLCASSLDREEKLFFGSGTQLSVL.

The V call is TRBV19, the J call TRBJ2-3; 10 bases map to TRBD2. Germline V lookup: CDR1 LNHDA, CDR2 SQIVND (reference sequence). The CDR3 consists of 16 residues. The V gene end was trimmed by 4 bases and the J gene end by 2 bases; junction bases not matched to a gene: 6. Written as DNA, the CDR3 is TGTGCCAGTAGTAGGGTAGCGGGGGGACTCACAGATACGCAGTATTTT. Protein sequence: CASSRVAGGLTDTQYF.

V usage is TRBV9 and J usage is TRBJ1-1; no firm D call. Germline CDR1 SGDLS, CDR2 YYNGEE. The V end lost 0 bases, the J end lost 4 bases, and 10 bases lay between the germline ends. This CDR3 region has 14 residues. The CDR3 nucleotides read TGTGCCAGCAGCGTAGATGGGGAGAGCACTGAAGCTTTCTTT. This sequence encodes CASSVDGESTEAFF.

This chain links TRBV2 with TRBJ2-1; 8 nucleotides match TRBD2. Germline loops: CDR1 SNHLY, CDR2 FYNNEI. This CDR3 has 15 amino acids. Trimming took 4 bases from V and 0 from J; bases not matched to a gene: 2. The CDR3 loop reads CASSGGGISYNEQFF. The CDR3, as DNA: TGTGCCAGCAGTGGCGGGGGGATCTCCTACAATGAGCAGTTCTTC.

There are a few counts of this clone. The chain couples TRBV19 to TRBJ2-7, with D possibly TRBD2 on 6 matching bases. Per the germline V gene, CDR1 is LNHDA and CDR2 is SQIVND (reference sequence). V lost 5 bases, J lost 0 bases, and 17 bases lay in between. CDR3 length equals 16 residues. The CDR3 reads CASSPQGRSYSYEQYF. CDR3 DNA: TGTGCCAGTAGTCCGCAAGGGAGGTCCTACTCCTACGAGCAGTACTTC.

The gene calls are TRBV19 and TRBJ2-2, with D possibly TRBD1 on 6 matching bases. Germline CDR1 reads LNHDA; CDR2 reads SQIVND (reference sequence). CDR3 length: 18 amino acids. V was shortened by 6 bases and J by 5 bases, with 25 bases between the two germline ends. CDR3 bases: TGTGCCAGTAGCCAGGGCTCCAGGGGTCGGACCCGGACCGGGGAGCTGTTTTTT. This encodes CASSQGSRGRTRTGELFF.

This clone was picked up one time. The V and J genes are TRBV9 and TRBJ1-1; D may be TRBD1 (5 bases). CDR3 size: 16 residues. Germline V lookup: CDR1 SGDLS, CDR2 YYNGEE. V was trimmed by 0 bases and J by 2 bases, leaving 14 bases between them. The CDR3 is CASSVDAGRINTEAFF. The CDR3 region has the DNA TGTGCCAGCAGCGTAGACGCAGGGAGGATAAACACTGAAGCTTTCTTT.

The count of this clone is one. V gene TRBV5-6 combines with J gene TRBJ2-1; weak D call: TRBD2 (5 bases). V was trimmed by 0 bases and J by 1 base, leaving 8 bases between them. The CDR3 runs to 15 residues. CDR1 is SGHDT, CDR2 YYEEEE, per germline. CDR3 protein: CASSLGPGSYNEQFF. Written as DNA, the CDR3 is TGTGCCAGCAGCTTGGGGCCGGGGTCCTACAATGAGCAGTTCTTC.

The V call is TRBV15, the J call TRBJ2-1, with D maybe TRBD2 (6 bases). CDR3 length: 13 amino acids. The V end was cut by 8 bases, the J end by 0 bases, with 8 bases between. CDR1 LNHNV and CDR2 YYDKDF come from the germline V gene (reference sequence). CDR3 DNA: TGTGCCACCGCGCGGGACTCCTACAATGAGCAGTTCTTC. This encodes CATARDSYNEQFF.

The CDR3 bases are TGTGCCAGTAGTCTACCGACAGAAGAGACCCAGTACTTC. It encodes CASSLPTEETQYF. The chain carries TRBV19 and TRBJ2-5; D possibly corresponds to TRBD1 (5 bases). The CDR3 length is 13 residues. Germline-derived CDR1 and CDR2 are LNHDA and SQIVND (reference sequence). The ends were cut back, 5 bases at V and 3 bases at J, with 10 bases in the middle.